These 18 T cell receptor beta chains came from one sample sequenced in a study of blood T cell repertoires in COVID-19 (dated by TCRdb to the early 2020s). The library came from the immunoSEQ multiplex PCR assay. This immuneACCESS table, as held by TCRdb, lists in-frame sequences with V and J called but not all clones. Of the missing ones, under half trace to an unresolved V gene in checked studies; the others have no known cause. The sample includes about 250,000 clones, with about 90% observed a single time. The top ten hold 2.1% of the sample. Sequenced input: peripheral blood. These receptors were obtained from an older woman with COVID-19, enrolled during active disease.

This chain links TRBV5-1 with TRBJ1-6; 10 bases are a match to TRBD1. The CDR3 is made up of 14 amino acids. Germline CDR1 and CDR2: SGHRS and YFSETQ. After removal of 4 bases from V and 13 bases from J, the junction contained 8 bases not matched to a gene. In DNA form, the CDR3 reads TGCGCCAGCAGCACCGGGACAGGGGATGCGCCCCTCCACTTT. It specifies CASSTGTGDAPLHF.

The V gene is TRBV7-9, the J gene TRBJ1-1, with TRBD1 identical over 12 bases. CDR3 length equals 16 residues. Germline V gene data show CDR1 as SEHNR and CDR2 as FQNEAQ (reference sequence). Unmatched junction bases numbered 8, after V lost 5 bases and J lost 4 bases. The CDR3 spells CASSPGTGGAGTEAFF. DNA for the CDR3: TGTGCCAGCAGCCCCGGGACAGGGGGCGCGGGCACTGAAGCTTTCTTT.

The CDR3 DNA reads as TGTGCCAGCAGTACCCAGACAGGGGGAAATTCACCCCTCCACTTT. Its protein is CASSTQTGGNSPLHF. This chain links TRBV6-2 or TRBV6-3 with TRBJ1-6, with TRBD1 identical over 9 bases. The J segment lost 7 bases and the V segment lost 5 bases, leaving 6 bases of the junction unmatched. Germline V CDR1 and CDR2: MNHEY, SVGEGT. This CDR3 has 15 residues.

The sample holds one count of this clone. V is TRBV27 and J is TRBJ2-5, with 9 bases that match TRBD2. V was clipped by 6 bases and J by 4 bases; unmatched bases: 12. Germline CDR1 MNHEY, CDR2 SMNVEV (reference sequence). The CDR3 contains 16 residues. The CDR3 loop reads CASRPAPLAGLETQYF. CDR3 nucleotides: TGTGCCAGCAGGCCTGCTCCCCTAGCGGGATTAGAGACCCAGTACTTC.

This chain uses TRBV5-6 with TRBJ1-2; 7 nucleotides match TRBD1. The CDR3 is made up of 14 amino acids. V lost 4 bases and J lost 9; bases outside the gene matches: 12. The V gene's germline CDR1 is SGHDT and CDR2 YYEEEE. The chain's CDR3 is CASSAGTAILRYTF. CDR3 in DNA: TGTGCCAGCAGCGCCGGGACAGCGATTTTACGCTACACCTTC.

The CDR3 spells CASRTGYAEAFF. As DNA, the CDR3 is TGTGCCAGCAGAACAGGGTACGCTGAAGCTTTCTTT. The rearrangement links TRBV6-5 to TRBJ1-1; possibly TRBD1 for D (6 bases). The V end was cut by 6 bases, the J end by 6 bases, with 11 bases between. There are 12 residues in the CDR3. In germline, CDR1 is MNHEY, CDR2 SVGAGI.

This clone was recorded only once. Other DNA variants within this sample encode the same CDR3. J is TRBJ1-1 and V is TRBV5-1; D uncertain. This CDR3 contains 13 residues. Germline assignment: CDR1 SGHRS and CDR2 YFSETQ. Trimming cost V 0 bases and J 2 bases, with 5 bases left between them. In DNA form, the CDR3 reads TGCGCCAGCAGCTTGGGGGCTAACACTGAAGCTTTCTTT. This translates into CASSLGANTEAFF.

On this clone: The same CDR3 can be traced to other DNA sequences in this sample. In DNA form, the CDR3 reads TGTGCCAGCAGCCCCCAGGGGAACACCGGGGAGCTGTTTTTT. Protein product: CASSPQGNTGELFF. V gene TRBV7-2 combines with J gene TRBJ2-2; D perhaps matches TRBD1 (5 bases). CDR1 and CDR2 (germline): SGHTA, FQGNSA. CDR3 length equals 14 residues. Deletions cut 5 bases from V and 1 base from J, with 8 bases between.

The table lists this clone with a count of one. The genes are TRBV13 and TRBJ2-1; no clear D. The CDR3 runs to 12 residues. With 1 base removed from V and 6 bases from J, the gap between germline ends came to 4 bases. CDR1 is PRHDT, CDR2 FYEKMQ, per germline (reference sequence). The CDR3 reads CASSLDFNEQFF. CDR3 coding DNA: TGTGCCAGCAGCTTAGACTTCAATGAGCAGTTCTTC. Drawing the rest from reference TRBV13 and TRBJ2-1, the complete variable domain is AAGVIQSPRHLIKEKRETATLKCYPIPRHDTVYWYQQGPGQDPQFLISFYEKMQSDKGSIPDRFSAQQFSDYHSELNMSSLELGDSALYFCASSLDFNEQFFGPGTRLTVL.

The rearrangement joins TRBV15 to TRBJ1-6, with D hard to call. Germline CDR1 LNHNV, CDR2 YYDKDF (reference sequence). The CDR3 runs 15 residues. Trimming left V 0 bases short and J 9 bases short, with 12 bases between. This chain's CDR3 is CATSRDWQVGSPLHF. The CDR3 region has the DNA TGTGCCACCAGCAGAGATTGGCAGGTTGGTTCACCCCTCCACTTT.

This chain joins TRBV7-8 and TRBJ2-5, with D perhaps matching TRBD2 (5 bases). The length of the CDR3 is 14 residues. Trimming pared 5 bases from V and 1 base from J, leaving 11 bases between. CDR1 and CDR2 (germline): SGHVS, FQNEAQ. CDR3 sequence reads: CASSLTTTQETQYF. The CDR3 DNA follows: TGTGCCAGCAGCCTAACGACTACCCAAGAGACCCAGTACTTC.

The rearrangement uses TRBV18 and TRBJ2-7; a possible D gene is TRBD1 (5 bases). Germline loops: CDR1 KGHSH, CDR2 LQKENI. The length of the CDR3 is 13 residues. The V end was cut by 5 bases, the J end by 2 bases, with 10 bases between. The CDR3 loop reads CASSYDRAYEQYF. Here the CDR3 DNA reads TGTGCCAGCTCATACGACAGAGCCTACGAGCAGTACTTC.

The V call is TRBV3-1 (or the pseudogene TRBV3-2), the J call TRBJ2-1; TRBD2 matches 8 bases. The CDR3 is made up of 17 amino acids. Germline V gene sequence: CDR1 LGHDT, CDR2 YNNKEL (reference sequence). The J segment lost 4 bases and the V segment lost 2 bases, leaving 10 bases of the junction unmatched. The CDR3 spells CASSQTSGPKKYNEQFF. CDR3 sequence (DNA): TGTGCCAGCAGCCAAACTAGCGGCCCAAAGAAGTACAATGAGCAGTTCTTC.

This chain joins TRBV5-1 and TRBJ1-4; a possible D gene is TRBD1 (6 bases). Between the trimmed V and J ends, which lost 2 bases and 5 bases, there was a span of 16 bases. Germline values: CDR1 SGHRS, CDR2 YFSETQ. CDR3 length: 16 amino acids. For the CDR3, the DNA is TGCGCCAGCAGCTTACAGGGCCTCACCTTCAATGAAAAACTGTTTTTT. It translates to CASSLQGLTFNEKLFF.

CDR3 sequence reads: CASSESPDTFNQPQHF. DNA of the CDR3: TGTGCCAGCAGTGAATCCCCGGACACGTTCAATCAGCCCCAGCATTTT. V gene TRBV2 combines with J gene TRBJ1-5, with D tentatively TRBD1 (5 bases). V dropped 2 bases and J dropped 3 bases, with 14 bases sitting between them. Germline V gene sequence: CDR1 SNHLY, CDR2 FYNNEI. CDR3 size: 16 residues.

This rearrangement joins TRBV5-1 to TRBJ2-3; 11 bases align to TRBD2. With 0 bases clipped from V and 4 bases from J, the junction kept 10 bases outside the gene matches. The CDR3 sequence is 18 residues long. Per germline, CDR1 SGHRS and CDR2 YFSETQ. CDR3 nucleotide sequence: TGCGCCAGCAGCTTGGTTATGTCCCTAGCGGGGGGCCCAGATACGCAGTATTTT. Amino acid sequence: CASSLVMSLAGGPDTQYF.

In DNA, the CDR3 is TGTGCCAGCAGCTTCGACAGGCGGGCTAACTATGGCTACACCTTC. It translates to CASSFDRRANYGYTF. The chain uses TRBV5-8 and TRBJ1-2; perhaps TRBD1 as D (6 bases). CDR3 length: 15 amino acids. The V gene's germline CDR1 is SGHTS and CDR2 YDEGEE. V was clipped by 2 bases and J by 0 bases, with 11 bases between them.

The genes are TRBV4-3 and TRBJ2-7; D unresolved. Germline V gene data show CDR1 as LGHNA and CDR2 as YSLEER. The CDR3 has 13 residues. V lost 1 base and J 5 bases, leaving 9 bases between the germline ends. This chain's CDR3 is CASSQGRINEQYF. CDR3 bases: TGCGCCAGCAGCCAAGGCAGGATTAACGAGCAGTACTTC.